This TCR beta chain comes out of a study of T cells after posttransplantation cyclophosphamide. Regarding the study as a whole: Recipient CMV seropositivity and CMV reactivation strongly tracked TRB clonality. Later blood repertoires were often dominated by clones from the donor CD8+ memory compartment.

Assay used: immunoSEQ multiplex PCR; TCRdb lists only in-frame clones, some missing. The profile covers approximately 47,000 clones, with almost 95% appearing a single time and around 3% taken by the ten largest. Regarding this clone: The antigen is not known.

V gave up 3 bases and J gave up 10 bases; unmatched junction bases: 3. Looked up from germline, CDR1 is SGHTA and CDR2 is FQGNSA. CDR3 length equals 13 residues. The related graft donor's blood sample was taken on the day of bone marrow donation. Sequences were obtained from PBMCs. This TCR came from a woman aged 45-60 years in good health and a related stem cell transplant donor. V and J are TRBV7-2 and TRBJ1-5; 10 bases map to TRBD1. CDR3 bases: TGTGCCAGCAGCTTTGACAGGGGGCAACCCCAGCATTTT. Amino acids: CASSFDRGQPQHF.